Included here is one T cell receptor (beta chain) sequence, with context. Authors' data handling: Counts of nucleated cells, estimated from reference gene primer amplification, were obtained. Sequenced by immunoSEQ multiplex PCR; TCRdb stores in-frame clones only, minus some. That table is the source of V, J and clone size, and D and trimming were worked out from the DNA. Of more than 150,000 clones listed, 70% to 90% were seen once; the top ten hold around 2.3%. This sample was taken from a study of blood T cell repertoires in COVID-19. Overall study: T cells, B-cell-depleted T cells, or PBMCs provided the cDNA or gDNA that served as material.

Germline V gene lookup returns CDR1 LNHNV and CDR2 YYDKDF (reference sequence). Trimming pared 5 bases from V and 1 base from J, leaving 16 bases between. The CDR3 is 16 residues long. The sequence was obtained from an older man with active or convalescent COVID-19. V gene TRBV15 combines with J gene TRBJ2-3, with a possible D match to TRBD2 (6 bases). The sample comprised peripheral blood. CDR3 DNA sequence: TGTGCCACCAGCGGAACAATAGCGGCCGGCACAGATACGCAGTATTTT. Its protein is CATSGTIAAGTDTQYF.